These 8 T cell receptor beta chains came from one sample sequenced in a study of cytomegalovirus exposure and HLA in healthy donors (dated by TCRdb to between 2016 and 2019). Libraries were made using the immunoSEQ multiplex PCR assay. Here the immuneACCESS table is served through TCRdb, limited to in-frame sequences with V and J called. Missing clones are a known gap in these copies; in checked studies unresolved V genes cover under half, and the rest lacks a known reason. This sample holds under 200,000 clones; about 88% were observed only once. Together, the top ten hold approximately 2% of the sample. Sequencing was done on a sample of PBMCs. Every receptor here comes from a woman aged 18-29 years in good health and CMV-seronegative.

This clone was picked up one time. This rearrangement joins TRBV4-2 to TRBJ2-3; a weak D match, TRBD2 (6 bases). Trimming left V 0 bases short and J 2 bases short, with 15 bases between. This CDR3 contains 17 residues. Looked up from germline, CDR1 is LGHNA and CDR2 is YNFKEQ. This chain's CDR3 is CASSQDLTTSPTDTQYF. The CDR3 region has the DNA TGTGCCAGCAGCCAAGACCTTACCACTAGCCCCACAGATACGCAGTATTTT.

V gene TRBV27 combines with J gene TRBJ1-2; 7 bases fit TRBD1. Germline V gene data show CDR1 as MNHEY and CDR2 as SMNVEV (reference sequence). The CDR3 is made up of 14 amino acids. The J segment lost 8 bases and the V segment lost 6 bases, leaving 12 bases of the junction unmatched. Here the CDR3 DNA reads TGTGCCAGCAGCCCGCGAGGGGGCGCGATGGGCTACACCTTC. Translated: CASSPRGGAMGYTF.

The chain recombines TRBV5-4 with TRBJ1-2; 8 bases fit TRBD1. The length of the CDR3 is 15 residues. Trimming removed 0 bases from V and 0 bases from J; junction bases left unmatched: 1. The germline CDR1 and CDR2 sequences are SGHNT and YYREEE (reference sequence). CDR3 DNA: TGTGCCAGCAGCTTGGGGACAGGGCCTAACTATGGCTACACCTTC. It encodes CASSLGTGPNYGYTF.

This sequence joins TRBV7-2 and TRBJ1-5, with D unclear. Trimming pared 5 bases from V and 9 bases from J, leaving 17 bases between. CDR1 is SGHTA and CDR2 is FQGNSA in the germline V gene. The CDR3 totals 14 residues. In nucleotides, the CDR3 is TGTGCCAGCAGCCCGCAAGGCGGGTTTGGGCCCCAGCATTTT. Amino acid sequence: CASSPQGGFGPQHF.

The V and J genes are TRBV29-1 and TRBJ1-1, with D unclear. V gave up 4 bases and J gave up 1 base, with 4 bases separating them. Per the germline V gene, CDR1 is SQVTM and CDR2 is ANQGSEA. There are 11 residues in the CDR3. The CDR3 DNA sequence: TGCAGCGTTGCGTGGAACACTGAAGCTTTCTTT. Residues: CSVAWNTEAFF. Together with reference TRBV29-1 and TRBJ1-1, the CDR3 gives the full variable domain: SAVISQKPSRDICQRGTSLTIQCQVDSQVTMMFWYRQQPGQSLTLIATANQGSEATYESGFVIDKFPISRPNLTFSTLTVSNMSPEDSSIYLCSVAWNTEAFFGQGTRLTVV.

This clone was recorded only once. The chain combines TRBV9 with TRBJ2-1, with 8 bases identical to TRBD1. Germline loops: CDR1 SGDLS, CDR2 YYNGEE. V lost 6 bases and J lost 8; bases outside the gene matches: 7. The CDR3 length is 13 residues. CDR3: CASTSTGVDEQFF. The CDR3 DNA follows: TGTGCCAGCACCTCGACAGGGGTTGATGAGCAGTTCTTC.

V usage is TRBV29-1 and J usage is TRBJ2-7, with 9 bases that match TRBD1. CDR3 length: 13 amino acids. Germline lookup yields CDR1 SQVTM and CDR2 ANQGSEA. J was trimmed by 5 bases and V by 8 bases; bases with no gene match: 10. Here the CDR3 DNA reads TGCAGCATAGTACAGGGGGCTAGGGACGAGCAGTACTTC. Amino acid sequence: CSIVQGARDEQYF.

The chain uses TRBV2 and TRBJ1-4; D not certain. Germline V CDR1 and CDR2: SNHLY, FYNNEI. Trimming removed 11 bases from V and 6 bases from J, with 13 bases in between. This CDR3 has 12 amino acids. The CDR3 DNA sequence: TGTGCCGGGCGGGGAGTTTATGAAAAACTGTTTTTT. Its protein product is CAGRGVYEKLFF.